This T cell receptor (beta chain) was retrieved from a study of tumor-infiltrating lymphocytes in oesophageal squamous cell carcinoma. Germline CDR1 reads SGHKS; CDR2 reads YYEKEE (reference sequence). The CDR3 contains 13 residues. The ends were cut back, 1 base at V and 7 bases at J, with 11 bases in the middle. This clonotype was seen ten or more times. TCRdb re-derived calls from the PCR reads in MiXCR, one entry per CDR3 protein. The sample contains about 20,000 distinct CDR3 sequences, 40% of which appear only once. The TCR sequence derives from a male donor with esophageal squamous cell carcinoma. The chain has TRBV5-5 and TRBJ1-1; D unresolved. The sample comprised blood. CDR3: CASSLFDPREAFF. CDR3 sequence (DNA): TGTGCCAGCAGCTTGTTCGATCCTCGTGAAGCTTTCTTT.